A single T cell receptor (beta chain) is shown here with its context. The data were obtained in a study of preoperative IRX-2 immunotherapy in early breast cancer. The treatment is: preoperative locoregional IRX-2 cytokine immunotherapy. This phase Ib study tested locoregional IRX-2 cytokine immunotherapy given before surgery. This CDR3 contains 17 residues. Profiled with immunoSEQ multiplex PCR; TCRdb holds only in-frame clones, not every one. The repertoire holds around 30,000 clones, around 86% seen once, with 2% to 3% in the top ten. The receptor's source is a human donor with breast cancer. The chain joins TRBV1 to TRBJ1-1; TRBD1, the table's D call, was not compared with the DNA. TRBV1 is a pseudogene segment. Sequenced material: lymph node tissue, taken from a patient treated with IRX-2 immunotherapy. This CDR3 reads CASSQDRGGTINTEAFF. CDR3 bases: TGCGCCAGCAGCCAAGATAGGGGTGGGACAATCAACACTGAAGCTTTCTTT.